This T cell receptor (beta chain) comes out of a study of T-cell reconstitution after alpha-beta-depleted transplantation in children. Unique molecular identifiers were used to barcode this TCRbeta library. MiXCR was run by TCRdb on the PCR reads, yielding one entry per CDR3 protein. The sample includes some 400,000 distinct CDR3 sequences, roughly 21% seen only once; the top ten take over 3.5%. The germline V and J ends were trimmed by 3 bases and 8 bases, with 11 bases remaining between them. CDR3 length equals 13 residues. The chain uses TRBV12-3 or TRBV12-4 and TRBJ2-1; perhaps TRBD2 as D (5 bases). This TCR derives from a human donor who donated a stem cell graft to a child with acute myeloid leukemia. The sequencing used PBMCs from the stem cell graft donor, collected from the stem cell graft. This CDR3 reads CASSFPDWDEQFF. Written as DNA, the CDR3 is TGTGCCAGCAGTTTCCCGGACTGGGATGAGCAGTTCTTC.